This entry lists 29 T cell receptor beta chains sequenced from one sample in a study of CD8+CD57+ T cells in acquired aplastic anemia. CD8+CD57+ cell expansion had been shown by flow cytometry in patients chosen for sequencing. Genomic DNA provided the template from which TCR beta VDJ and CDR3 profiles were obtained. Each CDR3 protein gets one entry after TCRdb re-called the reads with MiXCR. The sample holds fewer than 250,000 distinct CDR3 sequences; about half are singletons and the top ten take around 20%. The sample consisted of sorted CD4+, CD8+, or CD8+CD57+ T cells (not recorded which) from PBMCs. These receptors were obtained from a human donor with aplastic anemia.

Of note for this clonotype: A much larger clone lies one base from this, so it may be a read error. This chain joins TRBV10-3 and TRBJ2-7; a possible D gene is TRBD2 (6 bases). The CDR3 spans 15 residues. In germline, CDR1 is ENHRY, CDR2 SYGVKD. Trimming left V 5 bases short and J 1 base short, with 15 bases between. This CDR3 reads CAISYGGLVSYEQYF. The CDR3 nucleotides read TGTGCCATCAGTTACGGGGGACTCGTATCCTACGAGCAGTACTTC.

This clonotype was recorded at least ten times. CDR3 coding DNA: TGTGCCAGCAGCGTAAACCCGTTGAACACTGAAGCTTTCTTT. Translated: CASSVNPLNTEAFF. The chain is built from TRBV9 and TRBJ1-1; D is undetermined. The CDR3 sequence is 14 residues long. Trimming pared 1 base from V and 0 bases from J, leaving 7 bases between. Germline V gene lookup returns CDR1 SGDLS and CDR2 YYNGEE.

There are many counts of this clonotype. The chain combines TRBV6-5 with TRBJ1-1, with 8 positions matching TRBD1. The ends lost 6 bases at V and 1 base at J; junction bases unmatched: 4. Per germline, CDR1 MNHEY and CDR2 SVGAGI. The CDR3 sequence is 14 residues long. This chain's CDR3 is CASRITGGNTEAFF. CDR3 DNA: TGTGCCAGCAGGATAACAGGGGGGAACACTGAAGCTTTCTTT.

The CDR3 reads CSVATDRSYEQYF. CDR3 coding DNA: TGCAGCGTCGCCACCGACAGGTCCTACGAGCAGTACTTC. The gene calls are TRBV29-1 and TRBJ2-7, with D tentatively TRBD1 (6 bases). Looked up from germline, CDR1 is SQVTM and CDR2 is ANQGSEA. This CDR3 is built from 13 residues. Trimming pared 6 bases from V and 1 base from J, leaving 13 bases between.

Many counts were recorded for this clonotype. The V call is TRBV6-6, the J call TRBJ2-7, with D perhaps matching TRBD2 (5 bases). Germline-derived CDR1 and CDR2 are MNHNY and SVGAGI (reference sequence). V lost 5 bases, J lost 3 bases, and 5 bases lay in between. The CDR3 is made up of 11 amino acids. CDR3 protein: CASSRDYEQYF. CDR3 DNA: TGTGCCAGCAGTCGGGACTACGAGCAGTACTTC.

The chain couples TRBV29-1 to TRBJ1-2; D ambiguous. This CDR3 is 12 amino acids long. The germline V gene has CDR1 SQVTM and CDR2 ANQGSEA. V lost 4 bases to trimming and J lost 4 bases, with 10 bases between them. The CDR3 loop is CSVVTQFYGYTF. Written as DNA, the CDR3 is TGCAGCGTTGTCACACAGTTCTATGGCTACACCTTC.

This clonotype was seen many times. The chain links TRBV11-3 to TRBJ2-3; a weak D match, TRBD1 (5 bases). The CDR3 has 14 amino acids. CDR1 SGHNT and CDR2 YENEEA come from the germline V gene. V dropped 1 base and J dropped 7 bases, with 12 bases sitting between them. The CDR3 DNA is TGTGCCAGCAGCTTAGGACCCCAGGGAAATACGCAGTATTTT. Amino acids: CASSLGPQGNTQYF.

CDR3 residues: CATSSQAPAGGTDTQYF. The CDR3 DNA reads TGTGCCACCAGCAGCCAAGCCCCAGCGGGGGGTACAGATACGCAGTATTTT. The chain links TRBV15 to TRBJ2-3; 9 bases map to TRBD2. CDR3 length equals 17 residues. Germline V gives CDR1 LNHNV, CDR2 YYDKDF (reference sequence). V shed 3 bases, J shed 3 bases, and the junction held 10 bases outside the gene matches.

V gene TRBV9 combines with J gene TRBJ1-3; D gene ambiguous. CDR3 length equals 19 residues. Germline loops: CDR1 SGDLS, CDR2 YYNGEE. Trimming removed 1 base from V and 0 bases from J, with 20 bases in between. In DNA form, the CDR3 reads TGTGCCAGCAGCGTAAATCCCTTGACACGCAGTGGCTCTGGAAACACCATATATTTT. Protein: CASSVNPLTRSGSGNTIYF.

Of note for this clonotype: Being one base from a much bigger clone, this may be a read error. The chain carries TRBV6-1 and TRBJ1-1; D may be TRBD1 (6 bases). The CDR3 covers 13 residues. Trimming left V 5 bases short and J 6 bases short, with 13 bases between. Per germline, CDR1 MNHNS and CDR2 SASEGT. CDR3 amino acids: CASSFYRASEAFF. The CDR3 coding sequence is TGTGCCAGCAGTTTTTACAGGGCCTCTGAAGCTTTCTTT.

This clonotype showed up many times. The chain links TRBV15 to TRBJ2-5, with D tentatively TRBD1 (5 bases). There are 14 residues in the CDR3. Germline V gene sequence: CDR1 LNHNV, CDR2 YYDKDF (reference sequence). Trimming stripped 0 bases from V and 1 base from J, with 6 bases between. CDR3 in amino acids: CATSRDRVQETQYF. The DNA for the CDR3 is TGTGCCACCAGCAGAGACAGGGTCCAAGAGACCCAGTACTTC.

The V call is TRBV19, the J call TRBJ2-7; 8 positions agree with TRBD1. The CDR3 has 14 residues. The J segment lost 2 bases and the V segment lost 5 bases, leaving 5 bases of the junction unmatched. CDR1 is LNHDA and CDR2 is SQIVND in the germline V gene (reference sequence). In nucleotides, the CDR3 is TGTGCCAGTAGTCAACAGGGGGTGGCCTACGAGCAGTACTTC. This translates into CASSQQGVAYEQYF.

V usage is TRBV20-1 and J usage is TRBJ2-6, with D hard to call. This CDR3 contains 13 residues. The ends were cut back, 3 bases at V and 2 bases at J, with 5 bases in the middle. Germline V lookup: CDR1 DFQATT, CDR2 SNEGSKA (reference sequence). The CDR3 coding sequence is TGCAGTGCTAGCGCGACTGGGGCCAACGTCCTGACTTTC. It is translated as CSASATGANVLTF.

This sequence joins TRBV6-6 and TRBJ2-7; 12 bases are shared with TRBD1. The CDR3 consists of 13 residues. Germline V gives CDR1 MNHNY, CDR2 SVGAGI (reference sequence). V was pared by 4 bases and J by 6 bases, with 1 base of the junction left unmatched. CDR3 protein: CASSWDRGREQYF. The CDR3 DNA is TGTGCCAGCAGTTGGGACAGGGGGCGCGAGCAGTACTTC.

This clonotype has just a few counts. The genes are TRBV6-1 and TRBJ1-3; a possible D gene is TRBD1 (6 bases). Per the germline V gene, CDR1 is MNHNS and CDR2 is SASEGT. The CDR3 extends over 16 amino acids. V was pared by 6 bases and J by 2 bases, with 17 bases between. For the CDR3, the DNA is TGTGCCAGCAGCTTCACACCGGGACAAGCTGGAAACACCATATATTTT. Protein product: CASSFTPGQAGNTIYF.

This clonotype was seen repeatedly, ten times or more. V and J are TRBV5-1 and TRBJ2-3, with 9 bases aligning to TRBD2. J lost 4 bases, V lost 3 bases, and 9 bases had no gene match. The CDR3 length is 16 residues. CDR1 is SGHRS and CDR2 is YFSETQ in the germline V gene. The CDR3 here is CASSSVAGVGADTQYF. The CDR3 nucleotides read TGCGCCAGCAGCTCCGTAGCGGGGGTTGGGGCAGATACGCAGTATTTT.

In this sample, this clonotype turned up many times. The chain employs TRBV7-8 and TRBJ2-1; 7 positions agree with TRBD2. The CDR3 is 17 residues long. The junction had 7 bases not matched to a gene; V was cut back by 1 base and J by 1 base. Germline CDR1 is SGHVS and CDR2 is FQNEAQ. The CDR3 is CASSLGAPSGSYNEQFF. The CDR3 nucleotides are TGTGCCAGCAGCTTAGGGGCCCCTAGCGGATCCTACAATGAGCAGTTCTTC.

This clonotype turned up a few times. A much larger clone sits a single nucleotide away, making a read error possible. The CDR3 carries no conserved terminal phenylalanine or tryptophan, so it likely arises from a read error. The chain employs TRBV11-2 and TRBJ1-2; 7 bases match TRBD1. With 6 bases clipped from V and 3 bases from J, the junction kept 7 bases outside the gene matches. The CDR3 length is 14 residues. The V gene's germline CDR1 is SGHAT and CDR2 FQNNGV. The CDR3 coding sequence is TGTGCCAGCAGGATTTCAGGGGGTGACTATGGCTACACCCTC. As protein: CASRISGGDYGYTL.

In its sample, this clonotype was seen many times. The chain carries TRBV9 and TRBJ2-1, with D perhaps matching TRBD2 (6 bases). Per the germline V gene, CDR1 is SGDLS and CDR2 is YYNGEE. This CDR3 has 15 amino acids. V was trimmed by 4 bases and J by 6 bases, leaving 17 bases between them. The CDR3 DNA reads TGTGCCAGCAGCCCTCGTGCTGGGGGAGGCAATGAGCAGTTCTTC. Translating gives CASSPRAGGGNEQFF.

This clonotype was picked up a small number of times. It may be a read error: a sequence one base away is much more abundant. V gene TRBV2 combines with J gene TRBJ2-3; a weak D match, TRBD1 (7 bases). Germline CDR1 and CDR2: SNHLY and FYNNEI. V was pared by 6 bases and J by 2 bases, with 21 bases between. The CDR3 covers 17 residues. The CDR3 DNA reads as TGTGCCAGCAGGAACAGGGGCGCCGGGGGCGACACAGATACGCAGTATTTT. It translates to CASRNRGAGGDTDTQYF.

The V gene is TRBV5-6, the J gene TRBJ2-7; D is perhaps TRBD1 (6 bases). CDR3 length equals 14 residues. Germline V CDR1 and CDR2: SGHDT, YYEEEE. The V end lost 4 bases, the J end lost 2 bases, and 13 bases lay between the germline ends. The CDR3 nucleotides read TGTGCCAGCAGCAAAACCAGGGGACCCTACGAGCAGTACTTC. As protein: CASSKTRGPYEQYF.

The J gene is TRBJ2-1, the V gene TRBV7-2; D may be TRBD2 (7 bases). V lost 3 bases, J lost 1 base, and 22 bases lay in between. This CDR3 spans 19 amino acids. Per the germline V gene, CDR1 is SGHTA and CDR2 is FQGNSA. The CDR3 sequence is CASSFGLAGAPRSYNEQFF. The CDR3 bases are TGTGCCAGCAGCTTTGGACTGGCGGGGGCCCCGAGGTCCTACAATGAGCAGTTCTTC. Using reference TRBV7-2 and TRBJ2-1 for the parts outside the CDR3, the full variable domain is GAGVSQSPSNKVTEKGKDVELRCDPISGHTALYWYRQSLGQGLEFLIYFQGNSAPDKSGLPSDRFSAERTGGSVSTLTIQRTQQEDSAVYLCASSFGLAGAPRSYNEQFFGPGTRLTVL.

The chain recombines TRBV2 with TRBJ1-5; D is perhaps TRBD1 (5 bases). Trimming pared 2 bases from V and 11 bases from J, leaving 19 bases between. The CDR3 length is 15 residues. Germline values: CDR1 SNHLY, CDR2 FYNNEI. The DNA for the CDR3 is TGTGCCAGCAGTGAACATTTCTTCGGGGGAGAGACCCAGCATTTT. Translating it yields CASSEHFFGGETQHF.

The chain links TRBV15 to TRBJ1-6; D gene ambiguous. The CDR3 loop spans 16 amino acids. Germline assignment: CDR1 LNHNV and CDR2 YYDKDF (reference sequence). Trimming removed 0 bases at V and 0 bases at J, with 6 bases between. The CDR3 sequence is CATSRDLGSYNSPLHF. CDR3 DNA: TGTGCCACCAGCAGAGATCTGGGCTCCTATAATTCACCCCTCCACTTT. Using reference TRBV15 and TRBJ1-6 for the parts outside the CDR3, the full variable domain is DAMVIQNPRYQVTQFGKPVTLSCSQTLNHNVMYWYQQKSSQAPKLLFHYYDKDFNNEADTPDNFQSRRPNTSFCFLDIRSPGLGDTAMYLCATSRDLGSYNSPLHFGNGTRLTVT.

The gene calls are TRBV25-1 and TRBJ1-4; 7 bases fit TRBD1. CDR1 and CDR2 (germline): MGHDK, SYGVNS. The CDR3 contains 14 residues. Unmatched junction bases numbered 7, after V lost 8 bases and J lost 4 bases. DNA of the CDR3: TGTGCCAGCTCTCGGACAGGACGTAATGAAAAACTGTTTTTT. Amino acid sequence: CASSRTGRNEKLFF.

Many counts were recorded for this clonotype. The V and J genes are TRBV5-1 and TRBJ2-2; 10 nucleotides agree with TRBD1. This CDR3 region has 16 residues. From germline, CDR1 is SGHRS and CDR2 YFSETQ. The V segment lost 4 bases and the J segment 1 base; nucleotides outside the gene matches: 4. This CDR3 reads CASSTGTGENTGELFF. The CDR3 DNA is TGCGCCAGCAGCACCGGGACAGGGGAGAACACCGGGGAGCTGTTTTTT.

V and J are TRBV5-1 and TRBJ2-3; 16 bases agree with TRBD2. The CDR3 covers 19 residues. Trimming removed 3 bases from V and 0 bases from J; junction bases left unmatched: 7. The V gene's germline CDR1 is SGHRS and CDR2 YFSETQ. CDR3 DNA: TGCGCCAGCAGCTCGGGACTAGCGGGAGGGGTCCCTAGCACAGATACGCAGTATTTT. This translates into CASSSGLAGGVPSTDTQYF.

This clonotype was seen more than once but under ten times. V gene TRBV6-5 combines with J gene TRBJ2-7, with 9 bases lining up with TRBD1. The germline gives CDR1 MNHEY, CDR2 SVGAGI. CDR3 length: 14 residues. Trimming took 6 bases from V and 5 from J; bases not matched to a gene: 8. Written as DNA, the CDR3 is TGTGCCAGCAGAGCCGGGACAGGGTACGACGAGCAGTACTTC. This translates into CASRAGTGYDEQYF.

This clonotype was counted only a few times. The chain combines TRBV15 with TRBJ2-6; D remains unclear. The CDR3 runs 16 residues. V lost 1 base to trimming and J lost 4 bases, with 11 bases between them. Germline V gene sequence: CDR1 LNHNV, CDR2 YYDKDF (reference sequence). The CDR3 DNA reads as TGTGCCACCAGCAGAGGTAGGTCCTTCGGGGCCAACGTCCTGACTTTC. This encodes CATSRGRSFGANVLTF.